Listed here are 25 T cell receptor beta chains from one sample, sequenced in a study of regulatory T cells in long-lasting Graves disease. The time point: newly diagnosed GD, antithyroid drugs for less than 3 months. Generation of the TCR library employed RNA extracted from PBMCs. With iRepertoire HTBI primers and Arm-PCR of CDR3 regions, TCR beta libraries were built. TCRdb used MiXCR to reprocess the multiplex PCR reads, holding one entry per CDR3 protein. The sample holds around 500,000 distinct CDR3 sequences, approximately 12% seen once. The same specimen was also included in a second study, on T cells in Graves' hyperthyroidism and ophthalmopathy.

The source was peripheral blood mononuclear cells (PBMCs), collected at new diagnosis, from a patient treated with antithyroid drugs. The receptors shown here come from a young woman with Graves disease.

Ten or more counts support this clonotype. The rearrangement joins TRBV11-1 to TRBJ1-6; TRBD1 aligns across 7 bases. With 5 bases clipped from V and 10 bases from J, the junction kept 11 bases outside the gene matches. The CDR3 is made up of 15 amino acids. Germline loops: CDR1 SGHAT, CDR2 FQDESV (reference sequence). The chain's CDR3 is CASSPEAGGGSPLHF. The CDR3 region has the DNA TGTGCCAGCAGCCCAGAGGCAGGGGGGGGATCACCCCTCCACTTT. Full variable domain (rest looked up from reference TRBV11-1 and TRBJ1-6): EAEVAQSPRYKITEKSQAVAFWCDPISGHATLYWYRQILGQGPELLVQFQDESVVDDSQLPKDRFSAERLKGVDSTLKIQPAELGDSAMYLCASSPEAGGGSPLHFGNGTRLTVT.

This clonotype was picked up many times. The gene calls are TRBV20-1 and TRBJ1-2, with D unclear. The germline CDR1 and CDR2 sequences are DFQATT and SNEGSKA (reference sequence). This CDR3 is built from 13 residues. V lost 7 bases and J 4 bases, leaving 16 bases between the germline ends. The CDR3 spells CSGQRGTGYGYTF. CDR3 sequence (DNA): TGCAGTGGCCAGCGGGGAACCGGCTATGGCTACACCTTC.

J is TRBJ1-4 and V is TRBV28; D is unresolved. The CDR3 runs 13 residues. Trimming shortened V by 1 base and J by 11 bases, and 11 bases separated the two germline ends. Germline V CDR1 and CDR2: MDHEN, SYDVKM. The CDR3 spells CASSLSPGWKLFF. As DNA, the CDR3 is TGTGCCAGCAGTTTATCCCCGGGTTGGAAACTGTTTTTT.

The table lists this clonotype with many counts. The genes are TRBV2 and TRBJ2-2; 7 nucleotides line up with TRBD2. The V and J ends lost 4 bases and 5 bases, in that order; junction bases with no gene match: 4. The CDR3 runs to 14 residues. Germline lookup yields CDR1 SNHLY and CDR2 FYNNEI. CDR3 protein: CASSAVGGTGELFF. CDR3 coding DNA: TGTGCCAGCAGTGCTGTGGGGGGGACCGGGGAGCTGTTTTTT. Drawing the rest from reference TRBV2 and TRBJ2-2, the complete variable domain is EPEVTQTPSHQVTQMGQEVILRCVPISNHLYFYWYRQILGQKVEFLVSFYNNEISEKSEIFDDQFSVERPDGSNFTLKIRSTKLEDSAMYFCASSAVGGTGELFFGEGSRLTVL.

The chain combines TRBV28 with TRBJ2-7, with TRBD2 matching over 9 bases. This CDR3 has 15 residues. V gave up 3 bases and J gave up 4 bases; unmatched junction bases: 7. In germline, CDR1 is MDHEN, CDR2 SYDVKM. CDR3 loop: CASSLASSGVYEQYF. The CDR3 DNA reads TGTGCCAGCAGTTTGGCGTCTAGCGGGGTGTACGAGCAGTACTTC.

This clonotype was detected many times. The V call is TRBV3-1, the J call TRBJ2-3; D uncertain. Trimming cost V 7 bases and J 0 bases, with 8 bases left between them. This CDR3 contains 13 residues. The V gene's germline CDR1 is LGHDT and CDR2 YNNKEL (reference sequence). CDR3: CASNFGSTDTQYF. CDR3 nucleotides: TGTGCCAGCAATTTCGGGAGCACAGATACGCAGTATTTT.

This clonotype appeared many times. The chain employs TRBV20-1 and TRBJ1-2; TRBD1 agrees at 8 bases. After removal of 0 bases from V and 4 bases from J, the junction contained 4 bases not matched to a gene. Looked up from germline, CDR1 is DFQATT and CDR2 is SNEGSKA (reference sequence). The CDR3 loop spans 14 amino acids. CDR3 sequence (DNA): TGCAGTGCTAGAGAACAGGGGGGGGTCTATGGCTACACCTTC. The encoded protein is CSAREQGGVYGYTF.

This clonotype has a count of ten or more. V is TRBV19 and J is TRBJ1-1, with a tentative D call TRBD1 (5 bases). V was trimmed by 5 bases and J by 0 bases, leaving 13 bases between them. Looked up from germline, CDR1 is LNHDA and CDR2 is SQIVND (reference sequence). This CDR3 is built from 15 residues. The CDR3 is CASSGNRNMNTEAFF. The CDR3 region has the DNA TGTGCCAGTAGTGGAAACAGGAACATGAACACTGAAGCTTTCTTT.

There are a few counts of this clonotype. This CDR3 is CASSSGDRQETQYF. CDR3 in DNA: TGTGCCAGCAGTTCCGGGGACAGACAAGAGACCCAGTACTTC. The genes are TRBV28 and TRBJ2-5, with 7 bases matching TRBD1. Losses at the gene ends were 4 bases for V and 2 bases for J; bases not matched to a gene: 4. The CDR3 has 14 residues. CDR1 is MDHEN, CDR2 SYDVKM, per germline.

This clonotype was counted a few times. The V gene is TRBV15, the J gene TRBJ2-3; 11 nucleotides agree with TRBD2. Looked up from germline, CDR1 is LNHNV and CDR2 is YYDKDF (reference sequence). The ends lost 5 bases at V and 5 bases at J; junction bases unmatched: 21. The length of the CDR3 is 20 residues. The CDR3 DNA reads as TGTGCCACCAGCTCCAGAGGTAGCGGGAGGGCAGGGAAGGTTGGAGATACGCAGTATTTT. This translates into CATSSRGSGRAGKVGDTQYF.

This clonotype was observed at least ten times. The chain recombines TRBV28 with TRBJ2-7; unclear D gene. CDR1 and CDR2 from the germline V gene are MDHEN and SYDVKM. The CDR3 has 12 amino acids. V shed 6 bases and J shed 6 bases, with 12 bases lying between them. The CDR3, as DNA: TGTGCCAGCAGCCCCTCTAGAGTCGAGCAGTACTTC. This sequence encodes CASSPSRVEQYF.

This clonotype was seen ten or more times. The chain joins TRBV24-1 to TRBJ2-1; D possibly corresponds to TRBD2 (7 bases). CDR1 is KGHDR, CDR2 SFDVKD, per germline. Trimming removed 1 base at V and 7 bases at J, with 16 bases between. CDR3 length: 16 amino acids. CDR3 bases: TGTGCCACCAGTGATTTAAGGATCGGGGGGCGAAATGAGCAGTTCTTC. As protein: CATSDLRIGGRNEQFF.

This clonotype was picked up many times. The V gene is TRBV13, the J gene TRBJ2-1; 12 bases are shared with TRBD1. Trimming removed 5 bases from V and 9 bases from J; junction bases left unmatched: 14. From germline, CDR1 is PRHDT and CDR2 FYEKMQ (reference sequence). This CDR3 is 17 amino acids long. CDR3 sequence (DNA): TGTGCCAGCAGCCCCCTTCTGTGGGGGGACAGGGGGCTTGAGCAGTTCTTC. Protein product: CASSPLLWGDRGLEQFF.

V usage is TRBV19 and J usage is TRBJ1-1; D may be TRBD1 (5 bases). Looked up from germline, CDR1 is LNHDA and CDR2 is SQIVND (reference sequence). CDR3 size: 15 residues. V lost 3 bases, J lost 0 bases, and 11 bases lay in between. CDR3 DNA sequence: TGTGCCAGTAGTATTGGGGCAGTTATGAACACTGAAGCTTTCTTT. As protein: CASSIGAVMNTEAFF.

This chain joins TRBV6-1 and TRBJ1-2; D unclear. Germline lookup yields CDR1 MNHNS and CDR2 SASEGT. The germline V and J ends were trimmed by 5 bases and 5 bases, with 15 bases remaining between them. This CDR3 has 14 amino acids. CDR3 sequence (DNA): TGTGCCAGCAGTCCGAGGAAGGGTCGGTATGGCTACACCTTC. This encodes CASSPRKGRYGYTF.

The table lists this clonotype with many counts. The V call is TRBV7-2, the J call TRBJ1-1, with D possibly TRBD1 on 6 matching bases. Deletions cut 2 bases from V and 3 bases from J, with 7 bases between. The CDR3 runs 13 residues. The germline CDR1 and CDR2 sequences are SGHTA and FQGNSA. The CDR3 here is CASSLQGYTEAFF. The CDR3 DNA follows: TGTGCCAGCAGCTTACAGGGGTACACTGAAGCTTTCTTT.

This clonotype was seen more than once but under ten times. The chain carries TRBV6-5 and TRBJ1-4; a weak D match, TRBD1 (5 bases). The CDR3 is 18 residues long. V shed 2 bases and J shed 0 bases, with 16 bases lying between them. CDR1 MNHEY and CDR2 SVGAGI come from the germline V gene. This CDR3 is CASSYGATRFATNEKLFF. The CDR3 coding sequence is TGTGCCAGCAGTTACGGGGCCACCAGGTTCGCAACTAATGAAAAACTGTTTTTT.

This clonotype has a count of ten or more. The chain employs TRBV6-1 and TRBJ2-1; D might be TRBD2 (6 bases). The CDR3 has 16 residues. The V gene's germline CDR1 is MNHNS and CDR2 SASEGT. V lost 4 bases and J 1 base, leaving 14 bases between the germline ends. CDR3 coding DNA: TGTGCCAGCAGTGCTCTAGCGATAACTTCCTACAATGAGCAGTTCTTC. Protein sequence: CASSALAITSYNEQFF.

Many counts were recorded for this clonotype. This chain uses TRBV18 with TRBJ1-1; 8 nucleotides line up with TRBD1. Germline V gene lookup returns CDR1 KGHSH and CDR2 LQKENI. The CDR3 has 16 amino acids. The J segment lost 1 base and the V segment lost 4 bases, leaving 8 bases of the junction unmatched. The CDR3 loop reads CASSLSPGTGNTEAFF. The CDR3 DNA follows: TGTGCCAGCTCACTCAGTCCCGGGACAGGGAACACTGAAGCTTTCTTT.

Many counts were recorded for this clonotype. The J gene is TRBJ2-7, the V gene TRBV7-2, with TRBD2 identical over 11 bases. Germline CDR1 is SGHTA and CDR2 is FQGNSA. There are 16 residues in the CDR3. V shed 1 base, J shed 4 bases, and the junction held 6 bases outside the gene matches. The CDR3 reads CASSLGGSGRVYEQYF. CDR3 coding DNA: TGTGCCAGCAGCTTAGGAGGTAGCGGGAGGGTATACGAGCAGTACTTC.

This clonotype was detected many times. V is TRBV13 and J is TRBJ2-1; D call uncertain. Deletions cut 0 bases from V and 8 bases from J, with 8 bases between. This CDR3 has 13 residues. Germline loops: CDR1 PRHDT, CDR2 FYEKMQ (reference sequence). In nucleotides, the CDR3 is TGTGCCAGCAGCTTAGGTCAGAACGATGAGCAGTTCTTC. Amino acid sequence: CASSLGQNDEQFF.

Many counts were recorded for this clonotype. Its ends do not fully match the called genes, so a read error is possible. This chain connects TRBV2 to TRBJ2-4, with D tentatively TRBD2 (6 bases). This CDR3 has 12 residues. Germline V lookup: CDR1 SNHLY, CDR2 FYNNEI. CDR3 nucleotides: TGTGCCAGCAGTGAAAGGTCGAGACTAGTCCTCTTC. This codes for CASSERSRLVLF.

The chain links TRBV10-2 to TRBJ1-3; D is uncertain. The V gene lost 0 bases and the J gene lost 0 bases, with 9 bases spanning the gap. CDR1 WSHSY and CDR2 SAAADI come from the germline V gene. This CDR3 is 16 amino acids long. Written as DNA, the CDR3 is TGCGCCAGCAGTGAGTCAAGGAAGAGCTCTGGAAACACCATATATTTT. Translating it yields CASSESRKSSGNTIYF.

This rearrangement joins TRBV14 to TRBJ2-7, with 11 bases aligning to TRBD2. This CDR3 is built from 18 residues. Losses at the gene ends were 2 bases for V and 3 bases for J; bases not matched to a gene: 12. Germline V lookup: CDR1 SGHDN, CDR2 FVKESK. This CDR3 is CASSQRISRTSGYYEQYF. The CDR3 region has the DNA TGTGCCAGCAGCCAAAGAATTAGCAGGACTAGCGGGTACTACGAGCAGTACTTC.

The CDR3 region is CASSLERVYYEQYF. The CDR3 DNA follows: TGTGCCAGCAGCTTGGAACGGGTTTACTACGAGCAGTACTTC. V usage is TRBV5-6 and J usage is TRBJ2-7, with D unresolved. Trimming removed 0 bases from V and 3 bases from J, with 10 bases in between. Germline V gene data show CDR1 as SGHDT and CDR2 as YYEEEE. This CDR3 comprises 14 residues.